This TCR beta chain was sequenced during a study of blood T cell repertoires in COVID-19 (dated by TCRdb to 2020 to 2021). Notes on the research overall: Collaborator samples came from the United States, Italy and Spain and covered acute and convalescent phases of COVID-19. The prospective study material was composed of cDNA or gDNA derived from T cells, B-cell-depleted T cells, or PBMCs. Subjects who had been exposed to COVID-19, were actively infected with it, or had recovered from it provided the deeply sampled blood TCRbeta repertoires that made up the dataset. The repertoires were released in a freely available public database intended as a resource for research on the immune response to SARS-CoV-2. Samples came from the ongoing ImmuneRACE study (first 160 participants) plus 1,254 subjects from 6 global collaborators. Sample metadata almost always included a de-identified subject ID, COVID-19 status, age in years and sex. Where HLA class I and class II types were available, the types were taken from metadata supplied by the sample provider, not from assay-based typing. General conclusions and limits of the study: Clinical and demographic metadata were provided uncurated, with the amount varying by source and participant.

TCRbeta CDR3 regions were amplified from genomic DNA by means of the immunoSEQ Assay, a bias-controlled multiplex PCR. Regarding the original processing steps: Nucleated cell counts per sample were estimated from amplification of reference gene primers within the assay. To quantify the absolute abundance of each unique TCRbeta CDR3 rearrangement, sequence reads were collapsed and filtered. For each sample, productive Simpson clonality was calculated as the square root of Simpson's diversity index across productive rearrangements. TCRdb re-hosts the immuneACCESS table, in-frame sequences only. Its copies lack some clones; in the studies checked, an unresolved V gene accounts for under half of them, and the cause for the rest is not known. V, J and clone size were drawn from that table, and D and trimming were deduced from the DNA. The sample table contains some 50,000 clones; only one count was recorded for around 87% of them. The ten largest make up 6.5% to 10% of the sample.

The CDR3 measures 15 amino acids from cysteine to phenylalanine. This entry keeps only the CDR3 DNA: 45 bases, framed from base 1. CDR1 and CDR2 (LNHDA, SQIVND) derive from the germline V gene (reference sequence). V is cut back by 6 bases and J by 1 base, with 7 bases in the junction unmatched. This clone came up a few times. This clone's antigen is unknown. The sample holds no much larger clone one base away, and base qualities are not on file. Collaborating institutions collected whole blood in K2EDTA tubes following their own protocols. For TCRbeta analysis, collaborator samples were shipped as frozen whole blood, as isolated PBMCs, or as DNA extracted from either sample type.

This chain joins TRBV19 to TRBJ2-7; 9 bases in between match TRBD1. What was sequenced was peripheral blood. The source is a man aged 45-60 years with active COVID-19. The CDR3 protein is CASRTTGTGSYEQYF. The nucleotide sequence is TGTGCCAGTAGAACCACCGGGACAGGGTCCTACGAGCAGTACTTC.